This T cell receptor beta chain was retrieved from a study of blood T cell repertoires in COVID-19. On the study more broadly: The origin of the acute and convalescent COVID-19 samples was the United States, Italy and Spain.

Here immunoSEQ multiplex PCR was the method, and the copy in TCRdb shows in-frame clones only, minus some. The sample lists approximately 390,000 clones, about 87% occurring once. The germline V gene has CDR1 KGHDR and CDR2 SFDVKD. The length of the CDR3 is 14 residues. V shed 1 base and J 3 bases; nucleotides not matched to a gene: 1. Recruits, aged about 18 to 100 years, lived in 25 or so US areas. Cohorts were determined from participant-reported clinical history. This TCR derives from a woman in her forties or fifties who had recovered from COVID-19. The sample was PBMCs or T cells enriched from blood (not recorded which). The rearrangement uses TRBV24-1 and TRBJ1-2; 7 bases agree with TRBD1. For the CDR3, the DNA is TGTGCCACCAGTGATTTCGACAGGGACTATGGCTACACCTTC. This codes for CATSDFDRDYGYTF.